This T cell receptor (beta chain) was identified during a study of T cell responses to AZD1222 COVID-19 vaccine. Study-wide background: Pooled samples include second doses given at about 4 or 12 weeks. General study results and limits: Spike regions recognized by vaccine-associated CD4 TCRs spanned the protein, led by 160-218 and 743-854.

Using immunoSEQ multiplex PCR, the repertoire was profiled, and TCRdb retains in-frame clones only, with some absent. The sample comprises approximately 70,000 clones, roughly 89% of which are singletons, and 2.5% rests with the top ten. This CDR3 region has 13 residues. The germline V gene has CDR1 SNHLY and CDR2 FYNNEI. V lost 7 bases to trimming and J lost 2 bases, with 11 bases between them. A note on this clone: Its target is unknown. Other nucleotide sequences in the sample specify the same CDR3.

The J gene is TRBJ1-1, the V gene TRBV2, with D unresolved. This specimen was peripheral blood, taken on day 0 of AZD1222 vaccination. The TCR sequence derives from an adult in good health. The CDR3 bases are TGTGCCAGCATTCCCGACACAAACACTGAAGCTTTCTTT. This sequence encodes CASIPDTNTEAFF.